Following are 6 T cell receptor beta chains from one sample sequenced in a study of Graves' ophthalmopathy and Graves' hyperthyroidism. The study amplified TCR beta CDR3 regions using RNA transcripts. First-round RT-PCR employed HTBI primers, with a second-round multiplex PCR after it. TCRdb recomputed calls from the multiplex PCR reads with MiXCR, one row per CDR3 protein. The data contain about 620,000 distinct CDR3 sequences, around a fifth of them singletons. The sample was peripheral blood. These TCRs come from a woman between 18 and 29 years old with stable Graves' hyperthyroidism. Some clones in this sample may be carry-over from other donors' samples.

This chain connects TRBV20-1 to TRBJ2-4, with 9 bases fitting TRBD2. CDR1 and CDR2 (germline): DFQATT, SNEGSKA (reference sequence). The trim removed 1 base at V and 0 bases at J, leaving 4 bases unmatched. The CDR3 sequence is 16 residues long. The CDR3 loop reads CSARGLAGLAKNIQYF. Written as DNA, the CDR3 is TGCAGTGCTAGAGGTCTAGCGGGGCTAGCCAAAAACATTCAGTACTTC.

This rearrangement joins TRBV6-1 to TRBJ1-5; 9 bases are shared with TRBD1. This CDR3 region has 19 residues. With V trimmed by 3 bases and J by 2 bases, 14 bases remained unmatched. In germline, CDR1 is MNHNS, CDR2 SASEGT. CDR3 residues: CASSEGTGYVFFRNQPQHF. The CDR3 DNA reads TGTGCCAGCAGTGAGGGGACAGGGTACGTTTTTTTTCGCAATCAGCCCCAGCATTTT.

This clonotype was recorded at least ten times. This chain's CDR3 is CAISAVRVGIQETQYF. Here the CDR3 DNA reads TGTGCCATCAGTGCGGTGCGGGTAGGGATCCAAGAGACCCAGTACTTC. The rearrangement joins TRBV10-3 to TRBJ2-5; maybe TRBD2 (5 bases). CDR3 length: 16 amino acids. Germline V lookup: CDR1 ENHRY, CDR2 SYGVKD. V lost 4 bases and J 1 base, leaving 16 bases between the germline ends.

Turning to this clonotype: Given the absence of the conserved phenylalanine or tryptophan at the CDR3 end, a read error is likely. The V gene is TRBV11-1, the J gene TRBJ2-7; no reliable D call. The CDR3 contains 11 residues. Germline assignment: CDR1 SGHAT and CDR2 FQDESV (reference sequence). The CDR3 spells CTSSFRDEQYL. The CDR3 DNA reads as TGTACCAGCAGCTTCCGGGACGAGCAGTACCTC.

The chain joins TRBV6-1 to TRBJ2-2; 16 nucleotides agree with TRBD2. Germline loops: CDR1 MNHNS, CDR2 SASEGT. The CDR3 loop spans 15 amino acids. V lost 7 bases to trimming and J lost 8 bases; unmatched junction nucleotides: 4. The CDR3 is CASTGTSGGGGELFF. The CDR3 coding sequence is TGTGCCAGCACCGGGACTAGCGGGGGGGGTGGGGAGCTGTTTTTT.

This clonotype was seen a few times. The V and J genes are TRBV28 and TRBJ1-2; a possible D gene is TRBD1 (5 bases). CDR1 and CDR2 from the germline V gene are MDHEN and SYDVKM. This CDR3 region has 13 residues. Trimming stripped 7 bases from V and 3 bases from J, with 12 bases between. CDR3 residues: CASMTQGYYGYTF. For the CDR3, the DNA is TGTGCCAGCATGACGCAGGGATACTATGGCTACACCTTC.